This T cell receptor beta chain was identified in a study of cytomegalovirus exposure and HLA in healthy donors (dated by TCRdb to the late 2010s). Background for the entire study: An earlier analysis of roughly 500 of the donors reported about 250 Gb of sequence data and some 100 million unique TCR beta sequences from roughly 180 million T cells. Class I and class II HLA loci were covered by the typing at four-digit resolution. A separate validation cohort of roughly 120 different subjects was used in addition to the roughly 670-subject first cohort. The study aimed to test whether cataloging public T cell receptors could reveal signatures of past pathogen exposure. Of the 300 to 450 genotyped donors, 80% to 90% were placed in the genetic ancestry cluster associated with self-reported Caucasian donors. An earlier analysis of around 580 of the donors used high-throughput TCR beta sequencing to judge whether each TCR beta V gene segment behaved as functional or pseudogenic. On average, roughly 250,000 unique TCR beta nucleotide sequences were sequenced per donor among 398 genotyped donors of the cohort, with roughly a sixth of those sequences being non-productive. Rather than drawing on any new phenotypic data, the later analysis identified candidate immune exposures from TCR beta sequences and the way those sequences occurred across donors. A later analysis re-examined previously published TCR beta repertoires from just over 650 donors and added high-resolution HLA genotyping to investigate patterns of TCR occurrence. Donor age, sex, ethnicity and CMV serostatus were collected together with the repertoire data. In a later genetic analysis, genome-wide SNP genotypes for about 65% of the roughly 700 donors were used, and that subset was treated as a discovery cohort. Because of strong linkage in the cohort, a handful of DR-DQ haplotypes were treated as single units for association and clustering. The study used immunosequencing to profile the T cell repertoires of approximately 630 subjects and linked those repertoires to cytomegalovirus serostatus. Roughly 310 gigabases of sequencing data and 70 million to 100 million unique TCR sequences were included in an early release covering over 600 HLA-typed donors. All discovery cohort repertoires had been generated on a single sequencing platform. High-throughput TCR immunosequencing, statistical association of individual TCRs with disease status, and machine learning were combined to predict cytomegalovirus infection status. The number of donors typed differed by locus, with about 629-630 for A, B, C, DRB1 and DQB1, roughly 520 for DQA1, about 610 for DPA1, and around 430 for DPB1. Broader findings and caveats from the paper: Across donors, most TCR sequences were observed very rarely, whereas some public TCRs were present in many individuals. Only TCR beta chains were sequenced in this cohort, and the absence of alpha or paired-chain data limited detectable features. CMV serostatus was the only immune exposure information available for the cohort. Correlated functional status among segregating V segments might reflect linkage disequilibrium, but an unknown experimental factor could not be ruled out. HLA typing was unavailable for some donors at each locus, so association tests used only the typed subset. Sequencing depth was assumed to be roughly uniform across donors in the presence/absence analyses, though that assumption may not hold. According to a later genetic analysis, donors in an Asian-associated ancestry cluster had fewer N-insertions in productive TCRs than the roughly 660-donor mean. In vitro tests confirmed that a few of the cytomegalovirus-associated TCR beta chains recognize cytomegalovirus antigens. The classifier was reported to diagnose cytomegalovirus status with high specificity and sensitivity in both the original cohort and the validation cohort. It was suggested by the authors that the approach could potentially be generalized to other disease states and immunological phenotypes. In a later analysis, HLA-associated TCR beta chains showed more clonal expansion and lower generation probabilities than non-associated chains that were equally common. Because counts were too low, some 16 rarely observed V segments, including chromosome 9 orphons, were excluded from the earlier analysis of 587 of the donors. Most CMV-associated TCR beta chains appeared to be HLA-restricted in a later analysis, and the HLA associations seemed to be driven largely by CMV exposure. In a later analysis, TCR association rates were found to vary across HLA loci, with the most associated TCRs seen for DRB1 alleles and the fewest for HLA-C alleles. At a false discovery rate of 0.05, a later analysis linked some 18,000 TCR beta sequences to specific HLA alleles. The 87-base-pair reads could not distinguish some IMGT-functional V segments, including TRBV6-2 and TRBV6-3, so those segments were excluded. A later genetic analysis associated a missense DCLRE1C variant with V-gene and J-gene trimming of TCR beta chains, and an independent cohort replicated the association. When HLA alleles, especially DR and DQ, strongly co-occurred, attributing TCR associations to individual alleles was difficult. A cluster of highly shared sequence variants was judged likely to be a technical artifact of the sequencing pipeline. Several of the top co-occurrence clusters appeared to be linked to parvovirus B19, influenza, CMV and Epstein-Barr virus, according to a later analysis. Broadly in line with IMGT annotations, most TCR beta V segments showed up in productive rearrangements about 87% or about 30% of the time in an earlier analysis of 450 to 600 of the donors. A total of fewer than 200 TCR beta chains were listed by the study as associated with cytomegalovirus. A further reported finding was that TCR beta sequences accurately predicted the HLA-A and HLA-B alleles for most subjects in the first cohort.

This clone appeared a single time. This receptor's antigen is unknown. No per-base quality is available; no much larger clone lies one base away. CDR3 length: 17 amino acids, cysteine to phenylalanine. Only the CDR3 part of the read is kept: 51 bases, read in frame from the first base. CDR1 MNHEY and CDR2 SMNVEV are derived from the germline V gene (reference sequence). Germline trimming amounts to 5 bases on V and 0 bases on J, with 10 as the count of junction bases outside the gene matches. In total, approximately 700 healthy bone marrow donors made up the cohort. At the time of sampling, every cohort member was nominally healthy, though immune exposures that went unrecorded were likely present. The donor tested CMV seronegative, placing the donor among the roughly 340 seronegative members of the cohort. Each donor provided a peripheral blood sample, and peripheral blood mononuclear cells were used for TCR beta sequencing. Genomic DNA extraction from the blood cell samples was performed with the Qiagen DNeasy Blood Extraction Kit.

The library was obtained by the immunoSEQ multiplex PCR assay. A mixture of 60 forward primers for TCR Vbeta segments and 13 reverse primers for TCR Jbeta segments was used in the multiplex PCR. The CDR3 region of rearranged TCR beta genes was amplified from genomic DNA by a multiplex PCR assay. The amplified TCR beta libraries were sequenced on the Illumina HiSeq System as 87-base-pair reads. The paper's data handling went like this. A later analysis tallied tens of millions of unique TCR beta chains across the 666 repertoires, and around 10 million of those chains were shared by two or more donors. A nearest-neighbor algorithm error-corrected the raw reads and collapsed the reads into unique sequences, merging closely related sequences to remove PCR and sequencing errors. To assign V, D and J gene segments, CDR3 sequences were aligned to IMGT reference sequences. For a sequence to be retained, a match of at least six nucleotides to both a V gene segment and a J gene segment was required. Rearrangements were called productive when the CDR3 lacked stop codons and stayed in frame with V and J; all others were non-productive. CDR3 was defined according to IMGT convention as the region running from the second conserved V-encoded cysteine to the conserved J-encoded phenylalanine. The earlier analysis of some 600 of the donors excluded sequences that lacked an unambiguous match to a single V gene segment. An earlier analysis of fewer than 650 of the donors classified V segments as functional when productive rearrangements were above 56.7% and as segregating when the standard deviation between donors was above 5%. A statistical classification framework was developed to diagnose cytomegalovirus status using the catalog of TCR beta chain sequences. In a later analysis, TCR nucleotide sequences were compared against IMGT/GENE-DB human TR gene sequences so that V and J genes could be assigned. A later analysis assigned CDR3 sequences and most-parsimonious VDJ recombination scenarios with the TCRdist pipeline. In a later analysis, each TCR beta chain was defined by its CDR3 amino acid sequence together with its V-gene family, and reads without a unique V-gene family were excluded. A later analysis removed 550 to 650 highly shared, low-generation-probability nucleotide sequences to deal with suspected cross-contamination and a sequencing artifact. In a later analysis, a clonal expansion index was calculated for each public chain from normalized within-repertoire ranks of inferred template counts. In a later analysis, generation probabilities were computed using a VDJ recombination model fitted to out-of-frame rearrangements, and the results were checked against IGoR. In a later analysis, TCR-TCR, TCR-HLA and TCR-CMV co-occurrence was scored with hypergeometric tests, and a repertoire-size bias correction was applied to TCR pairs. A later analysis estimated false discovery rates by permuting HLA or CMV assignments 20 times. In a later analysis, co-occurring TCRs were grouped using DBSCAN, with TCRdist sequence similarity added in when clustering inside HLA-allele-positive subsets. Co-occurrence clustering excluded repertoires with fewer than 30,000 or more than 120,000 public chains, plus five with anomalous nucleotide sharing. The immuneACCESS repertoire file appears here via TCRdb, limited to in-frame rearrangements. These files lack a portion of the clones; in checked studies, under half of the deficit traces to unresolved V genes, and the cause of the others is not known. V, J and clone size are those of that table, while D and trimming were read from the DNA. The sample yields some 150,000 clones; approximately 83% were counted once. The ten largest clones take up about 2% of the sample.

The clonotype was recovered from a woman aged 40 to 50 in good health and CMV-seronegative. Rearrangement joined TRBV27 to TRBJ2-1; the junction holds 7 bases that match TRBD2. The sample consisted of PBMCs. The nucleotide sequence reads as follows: TGTGCCAGCAGTGCCCCCGGGAGGACAAGCTCCTACAATGAGCAGTTCTTC. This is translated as CASSAPGRTSSYNEQFF.